The rows below give T cell receptor beta chains drawn from one sample of a study of T cells in tuberculosis. The method was immunoSEQ multiplex PCR; TCRdb's version includes in-frame clones alone and lacks a portion of them. The sample includes tens of thousands of clones, roughly 91% of them seen just once. The material sequenced was CD1b-GMM tetramer-negative cells sorted from PBMCs. Receptors were obtained from an adult woman with latent tuberculosis. Each CDR3 is given with its conserved first and last residue. D genes are given only for firm matches. The size of a clone is reported for some rows only, either as once, few or many, or as a class for expanded clones.

>.|TRBV2|TRBJ1-5|.
CASRSRDNSNQPQHF
TGTGCCAGCAGGAGCCGGGACAATAGCAATCAGCCCCAGCATTTT
>.|TRBV7-9|TRBJ1-1|.
CASTIIRRAGRGDTEAFF
TGTGCCAGCACCATTATAAGGAGGGCAGGGAGGGGGGACACTGAAGCTTTCTTT
>.|TRBV11-2|TRBJ2-7|TRBD1
CASSFGTGNYEQYF
TGTGCCAGCAGCTTCGGGACAGGGAACTACGAGCAGTACTTC
>.|TRBV30|TRBJ1-1|.
CAWSHNNNGEAFF
TGTGCCTGGAGTCATAATAATAACGGTGAAGCTTTCTTT
>.|TRBV7-3|TRBJ2-2|.
CASSLTPAGRFTGELFF
TGTGCCAGCAGCTTAACCCCAGCGGGCCGATTCACCGGGGAGCTGTTTTTT
>.|TRBV7-6|TRBJ2-5|.
CASSFGQGTQYF
TGTGCCAGCAGCTTTGGGCAAGGGACCCAGTACTTC
>.|TRBV19|TRBJ2-7|.
CASSISSGGLRSYEQYF
TGTGCCAGTAGTATTTCATCGGGGGGCCTTCGATCCTACGAGCAGTACTTC
>.|TRBV7-2|TRBJ1-1|TRBD1
CASSSINRGTEAFF
TGTGCCAGCAGCTCAATTAACAGGGGGACTGAAGCTTTCTTT
>.|TRBV28|TRBJ2-3|TRBD2
CASSAPLAGGPGTQYF
TGTGCCAGCAGTGCCCCCCTAGCGGGGGGGCCCGGTACGCAGTATTTT
>.|TRBV28|TRBJ2-1|TRBD2
CASSSGGGNEQFF
TGTGCCAGCAGTTCCGGGGGGGGGAATGAGCAGTTCTTC
>.|TRBV6-5|TRBJ2-1|.
CASSYSIQAYEQFF
TGTGCCAGCAGTTACTCGATACAGGCATATGAGCAGTTCTTC
>.|TRBV30|TRBJ1-5|.
CAWSVGRVSQPQHF
TGTGCCTGGAGTGTTGGCAGGGTGAGCCAGCCCCAGCATTTT
>.|TRBV2|TRBJ1-1|.
CASNPSRYTEAFF
TGTGCCAGCAACCCCTCGAGGTACACTGAAGCTTTCTTT
>.|TRBV18|TRBJ2-7|TRBD1
CASSPTGTGSSYEQYF
TGTGCCAGCTCACCAACCGGGACAGGGAGCTCCTACGAGCAGTACTTC
>.|TRBV4-3|TRBJ2-2|.
CASSQGLEIGELFF
TGCGCCAGCAGCCAAGGTCTAGAGATCGGGGAGCTGTTTTTT
>.|TRBV6-6|TRBJ1-4|.
CASSLQLGREKLFF
TGTGCCAGCAGTTTACAGTTGGGGAGGGAAAAACTGTTTTTT
>.|TRBV19|TRBJ1-5|TRBD1
CASSIRTGGNQPQHF
TGTGCCAGTAGTATCCGTACAGGGGGCAATCAGCCCCAGCATTTT
>.|TRBV11-2|TRBJ2-7|TRBD2
CASSFQRGLAGGEQYF
TGTGCCAGCAGCTTTCAGCGGGGACTAGCGGGGGGCGAGCAGTACTTC
>.|TRBV5-5|TRBJ2-2|.
CASSFTNRATGELFF
TGTGCCAGCAGCTTCACAAACAGGGCCACCGGGGAGCTGTTTTTT
>.|TRBV5-6|TRBJ2-3|.
CASSPVGRATDTQYF
TGTGCCAGCAGCCCGGTGGGCAGGGCCACAGATACGCAGTATTTT
>.|TRBV19|TRBJ1-1|.
CASSIERFAGRAFF
TGTGCCAGTAGTATAGAGCGGTTCGCAGGGAGGGCTTTCTTT
>few|TRBV2|TRBJ2-1|TRBD2
CADGRVSSGGPTLANEQFF
TGTGCAGATGGGAGGGTGTCTAGCGGGGGGCCCACCTTAGCGAATGAGCAGTTCTTC
>.|TRBV27|TRBJ1-2|.
CASSLSATYYGYTF
TGTGCCAGCAGTTTATCCGCGACATACTATGGCTACACCTTC
>once|TRBV5-1|TRBJ2-1|.
CASSLYRGADNEQFF
TGCGCCAGCAGCTTGTATAGGGGCGCCGACAATGAGCAGTTCTTC
>.|TRBV5-1|TRBJ1-1|.
CASSPRDKTMNTEAFF
TGCGCCAGCAGCCCCCGGGACAAAACCATGAACACTGAAGCTTTCTTT
>.|TRBV10-3|TRBJ1-4|TRBD1
CAISQTGPNEKLFF
TGTGCCATCAGCCAGACAGGGCCTAATGAAAAACTGTTTTTT
>.|TRBV5-1|TRBJ2-3|TRBD1
CASSSPGQGLTITDTQYF
TGCGCCAGCAGCTCACCGGGACAGGGGCTAACTATCACAGATACGCAGTATTTT
>few|TRBV2|TRBJ1-1|TRBD1
CASSITSTGGTEAFF
TGTGCCAGCAGTATAACTTCGACAGGGGGGACTGAAGCTTTCTTT
>.|TRBV19|TRBJ2-1|.
CASSVGGQRKYNEQFF
TGTGCCAGTAGTGTTGGGGGACAACGGAAGTACAATGAGCAGTTCTTC
>.|TRBV7-2|TRBJ2-5|.
CASSLAPLSGGKTQYF
TGTGCCAGCAGCTTAGCCCCCCTATCCGGGGGAAAGACCCAGTACTTC
>.|TRBV5-4|TRBJ2-5|TRBD1
CASSLGGGRGGETQYF
TGTGCCAGCAGCTTGGGAGGGGGCAGGGGCGGAGAGACCCAGTACTTC
>.|TRBV4-2|TRBJ1-1|TRBD1
CASRPSGQGFGRTEAFF
TGTGCCAGCAGACCCTCGGGACAGGGGTTTGGTAGGACTGAAGCTTTCTTT
>.|TRBV2|TRBJ2-7|.
CASLGQDYEQYF
TGTGCCAGCTTGGGTCAGGACTACGAGCAGTACTTC
>.|TRBV6-1|TRBJ2-7|TRBD2
CASRLAGGLTYEQYF
TGTGCCAGCCGACTAGCGGGGGGGCTCACCTACGAGCAGTACTTC
>.|TRBV6-5|TRBJ2-7|.
CASSFDRSYEQYF
TGTGCCAGCAGTTTCGACAGGTCCTACGAGCAGTACTTC
>.|TRBV5-1|TRBJ1-3|TRBD1
CASSETGVVDTIYF
TGCGCCAGCAGTGAGACAGGGGTCGTGGACACCATATATTTT
>once|TRBV6-1|TRBJ1-5|.
CASKGVGNQPQHF
TGTGCCAGCAAGGGGGTCGGCAATCAGCCCCAGCATTTT
>.|TRBV7-6|TRBJ2-7|.
CASSLAPTGSSYEQYF
TGTGCCAGCAGCTTAGCCCCGACAGGTAGCTCCTACGAGCAGTACTTC
>.|TRBV4-1|TRBJ1-5|.
CASSQDGGGNQPQHF
TGCGCCAGCAGCCAAGACGGGGGGGGGAATCAGCCCCAGCATTTT
>.|TRBV9|TRBJ2-5|.
CASSARGGQVYF
TGTGCCAGCAGCGCGAGGGGGGGACAGGTTTACTTC
>.|TRBV10-1|TRBJ1-1|.
CASTGGTEAFF
TGCGCCAGCACCGGGGGGACTGAAGCTTTCTTT
>few|TRBV4-2|TRBJ2-5|TRBD2
CASSQQTSGGEQETQYF
TGTGCCAGCAGCCAACAAACTAGCGGGGGGGAACAAGAGACCCAGTACTTC
>few|TRBV19|TRBJ2-1|TRBD2
CASSPGGNEQFF
TGTGCCAGTAGTCCCGGGGGGAATGAGCAGTTCTTC
>.|TRBV27|TRBJ2-5|TRBD1
CASSLLGGTGAAGETQYF
TGTGCCAGCAGTTTACTAGGGGGGACAGGGGCCGCAGGGGAGACCCAGTACTTC
>.|TRBV29-1|TRBJ2-5|TRBD1
CSVGQGIQYF
TGCAGCGTTGGACAGGGAATCCAGTACTTC
>.|TRBV7-8|TRBJ2-3|TRBD2
CASSFLERGAGTDTQYF
TGTGCCAGCAGCTTTCTAGAGCGGGGGGCGGGCACAGATACGCAGTATTTT
>.|TRBV30|TRBJ2-5|TRBD2
CAWGLAGMETQYF
TGTGCCTGGGGACTAGCGGGAATGGAGACCCAGTACTTC
>once|TRBV5-4|TRBJ2-5|TRBD2
CASSQPAGQETQYF
TGTGCCAGCAGCCAACCAGCGGGGCAAGAGACCCAGTACTTC
>.|TRBV29-1|TRBJ2-1|TRBD2
CSSSLSGGRYEQFF
TGCAGCTCCTCCCTAAGCGGGGGGCGGTATGAGCAGTTCTTC
>few|TRBV28|TRBJ1-2|TRBD1
CASSSLGRGQGVNNYGYTF
TGTGCCAGCAGTTCGCTTGGAAGGGGACAGGGAGTTAATAACTATGGCTACACCTTC
>.|TRBV27|TRBJ1-5|TRBD1
CASSHGTGPNQPQHF
TGTGCCAGCAGCCACGGGACAGGGCCTAATCAGCCCCAGCATTTT
>.|TRBV4-1|TRBJ1-5|.
CASSPSPGASNQPQHF
TGCGCCAGCAGCCCCTCCCCAGGGGCCTCCAATCAGCCCCAGCATTTT
>.|TRBV2|TRBJ2-1|TRBD2
CAAAGTSGAEGHYNEQFF
TGTGCCGCAGCAGGGACTAGCGGGGCGGAGGGACACTACAATGAGCAGTTCTTC
>.|TRBV10-3|TRBJ1-6|TRBD1
CAITAGQADSPLHF
TGTGCCATCACTGCGGGACAGGCCGATTCACCCCTCCACTTT
>.|TRBV30|TRBJ2-5|TRBD1
CAWKRQGARTQYF
TGTGCCTGGAAACGGCAGGGGGCCCGGACCCAGTACTTC
>.|TRBV30|TRBJ2-7|TRBD1
CAWNVQGAYEQYF
TGTGCCTGGAACGTACAGGGGGCCTACGAGCAGTACTTC
>.|TRBV6-5|TRBJ1-2|TRBD1
CASIETGGYGYTF
TGTGCCAGCATCGAAACAGGGGGCTATGGCTACACCTTC
>.|TRBV7-9|TRBJ2-5|TRBD2
CASSFASGKTQYF
TGTGCCAGCAGCTTTGCTAGCGGGAAGACCCAGTACTTC
>few|TRBV4-1|TRBJ1-2|.
CASSQVGSGYTF
TGCGCCAGCAGCCAAGTTGGCAGTGGCTACACCTTC